The rows below give T cell receptor beta chains drawn from one sample of a study of cytomegalovirus exposure and HLA in healthy donors. Method: immunoSEQ multiplex PCR; TCRdb's copy keeps in-frame clones and lacks some. Among over 100,000 clones listed, around 60% were seen once. Sequences were obtained from PBMCs. The receptors originated from a man between 35 and 55 years old in good health and CMV-seropositive. CDR3s include the opening cysteine and the closing phenylalanine or tryptophan. Fields, in order: V gene, CDR3 length, clone size, D gene, J gene, CDR3 protein, CDR3 DNA. D genes are given only for firm matches. The size entry is marked missing in some rows and otherwise reads once, few, many or a size class.

>TRBV5-6|16|.|TRBD1|TRBJ1-2
CASTLATGTGRQGYTF
TGTGCCAGCACTCTTGCAACCGGGACAGGGAGACAAGGCTACACCTTC
>TRBV7-3|15|few|TRBD1|TRBJ1-6
CASSEYSGGSSPLHF
TGTGCCAGCAGCGAATACTCAGGGGGCAGTTCACCCCTCCACTTT
>TRBV7-9|18|.|TRBD2|TRBJ2-4
CASSSRLAGESAKNIQYF
TGTGCCAGCAGCTCCCGACTAGCGGGAGAGTCAGCCAAAAACATTCAGTACTTC
>TRBV27|16|.|TRBD1|TRBJ1-6
CASSLLQTGFESPLHF
TGTGCCAGCAGTTTATTACAGACAGGGTTTGAGTCACCCCTCCACTTT
>TRBV7-6|16|once|TRBD1|TRBJ2-7
CASSLASGQGAREQYF
TGTGCCAGCAGCTTAGCTTCGGGACAGGGGGCGCGTGAGCAGTACTTC
>TRBV2|14|.|.|TRBJ2-5
CASSPQSFQETQYF
TGTGCCAGCAGCCCGCAGTCTTTCCAAGAGACCCAGTACTTC
>TRBV6-5|15|.|TRBD1|TRBJ1-4
CASRLQTGANEKLFF
TGTGCCAGCAGACTTCAGACAGGGGCAAATGAAAAACTGTTTTTT
>TRBV7-2|16|.|.|TRBJ2-6
CASSTGGYSGANVLTF
TGTGCCAGCAGCACCGGCGGGTATTCTGGGGCCAACGTCCTGACTTTC
>TRBV11-3|14|.|.|TRBJ2-3
CASSLGSGTDTQYF
TGTGCCAGCAGCTTAGGTAGCGGCACAGATACGCAGTATTTT
>TRBV7-2|17|.|.|TRBJ2-2
CASSLARPGANTGELFF
TGTGCCAGCAGCTTAGCTCGCCCCGGGGCGAACACCGGGGAGCTGTTTTTT
>TRBV18|15|.|TRBD1|TRBJ1-4
CASSPQGDADEKLFF
TGTGCCAGCTCACCTCAGGGGGACGCCGATGAAAAACTGTTTTTT
>TRBV6-1|14|once|.|TRBJ2-5
CASSEGLKQETQYF
TGTGCCAGCAGTGAAGGACTGAAACAAGAGACCCAGTACTTC
>TRBV1|21|.|.|TRBJ2-4
CTSSQDRMLPPINLSVDIQYF
TGCACCAGCAGCCAAGATCGTATGCTACCACCAATTAACCTTAGCGTGGACATTCAGTACTTC
>TRBV11-3|16|.|TRBD2|TRBJ2-1
CASSLGGTRGDREQFF
TGTGCCAGCAGCTTAGGGGGGACTAGGGGCGATCGTGAGCAGTTCTTC
>TRBV7-2|15|.|.|TRBJ1-3
CASSSTGSSGNTIYF
TGTGCCAGCAGCTCAACAGGGAGCTCTGGAAACACCATATATTTT